Here is one T cell receptor beta chain with its context. Original methodology: Reference gene primer amplification gave nucleated cell count estimates. The method was immunoSEQ multiplex PCR; TCRdb's version includes in-frame clones alone and lacks a portion of them. Clone size and the V and J calls come from that table; the DNA yielded D and trimming. The sample has around 190,000 clones; around 81% are singletons. These data belong to a study of blood T cell repertoires in COVID-19. V dropped 4 bases and J dropped 9; count of bases not matched to a gene: 12. CDR1 is KGHSH and CDR2 is LQKENI in the germline V gene. This CDR3 is built from 17 residues.

This receptor was obtained from a woman aged 40 to 50 with COVID-19, enrolled during active disease. Material: peripheral blood. The rearrangement links TRBV18 to TRBJ2-1; 13 bases are shared with TRBD2. The CDR3 DNA reads as TGTGCCAGCTCACTCGGGGCCGGGACTAGCGGGAAAAGTGAGCAGTTCTTC. Translating it yields CASSLGAGTSGKSEQFF.